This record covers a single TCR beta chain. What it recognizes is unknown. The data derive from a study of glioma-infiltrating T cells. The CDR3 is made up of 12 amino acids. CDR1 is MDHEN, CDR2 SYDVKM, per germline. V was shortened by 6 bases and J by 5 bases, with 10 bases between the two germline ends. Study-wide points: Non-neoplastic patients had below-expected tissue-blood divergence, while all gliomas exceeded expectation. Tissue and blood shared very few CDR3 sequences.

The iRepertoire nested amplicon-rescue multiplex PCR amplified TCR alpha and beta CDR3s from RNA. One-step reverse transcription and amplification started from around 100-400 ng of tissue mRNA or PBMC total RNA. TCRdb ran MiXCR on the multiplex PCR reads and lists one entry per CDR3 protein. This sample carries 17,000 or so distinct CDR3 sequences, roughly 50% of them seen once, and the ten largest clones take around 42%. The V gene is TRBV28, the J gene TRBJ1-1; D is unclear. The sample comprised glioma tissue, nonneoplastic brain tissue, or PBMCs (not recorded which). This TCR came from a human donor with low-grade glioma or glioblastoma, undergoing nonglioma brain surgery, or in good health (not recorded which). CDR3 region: CASRGSGTEAFF. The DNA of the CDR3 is TGTGCCAGCAGAGGTTCGGGGACTGAAGCTTTCTTT.